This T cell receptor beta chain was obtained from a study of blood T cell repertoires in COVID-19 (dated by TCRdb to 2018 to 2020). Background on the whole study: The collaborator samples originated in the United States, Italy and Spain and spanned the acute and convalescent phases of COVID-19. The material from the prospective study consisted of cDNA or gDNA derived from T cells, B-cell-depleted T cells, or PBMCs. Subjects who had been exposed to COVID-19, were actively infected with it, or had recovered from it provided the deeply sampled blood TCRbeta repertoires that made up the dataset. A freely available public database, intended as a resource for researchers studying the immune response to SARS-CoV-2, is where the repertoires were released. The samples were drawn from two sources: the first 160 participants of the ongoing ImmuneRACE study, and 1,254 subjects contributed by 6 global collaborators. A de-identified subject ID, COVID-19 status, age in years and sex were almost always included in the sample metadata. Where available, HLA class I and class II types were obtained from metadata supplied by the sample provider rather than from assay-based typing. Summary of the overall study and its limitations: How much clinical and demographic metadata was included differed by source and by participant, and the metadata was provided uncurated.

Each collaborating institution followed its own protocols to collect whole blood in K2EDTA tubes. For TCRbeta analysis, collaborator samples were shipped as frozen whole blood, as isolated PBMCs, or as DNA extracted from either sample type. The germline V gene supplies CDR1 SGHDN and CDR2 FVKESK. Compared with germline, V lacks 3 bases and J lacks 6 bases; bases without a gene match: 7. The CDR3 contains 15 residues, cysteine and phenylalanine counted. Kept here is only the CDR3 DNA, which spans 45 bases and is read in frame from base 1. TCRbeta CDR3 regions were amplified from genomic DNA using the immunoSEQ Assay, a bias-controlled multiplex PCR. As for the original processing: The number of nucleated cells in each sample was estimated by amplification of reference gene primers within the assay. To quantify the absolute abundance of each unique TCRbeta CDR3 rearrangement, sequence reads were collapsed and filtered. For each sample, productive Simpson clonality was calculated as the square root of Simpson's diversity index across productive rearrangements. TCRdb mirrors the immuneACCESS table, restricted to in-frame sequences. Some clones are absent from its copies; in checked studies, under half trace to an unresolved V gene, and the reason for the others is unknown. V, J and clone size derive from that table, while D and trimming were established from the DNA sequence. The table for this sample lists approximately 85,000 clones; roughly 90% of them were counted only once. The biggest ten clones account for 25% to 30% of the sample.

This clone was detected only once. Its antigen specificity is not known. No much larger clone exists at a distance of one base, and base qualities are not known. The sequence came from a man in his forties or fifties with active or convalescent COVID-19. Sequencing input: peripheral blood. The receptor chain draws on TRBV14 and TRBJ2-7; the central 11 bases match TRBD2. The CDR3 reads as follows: CASSHITSGSSEQYF. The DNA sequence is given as TGTGCCAGCAGCCACATCACTAGCGGGAGTTCCGAGCAGTACTTC.